The rows below give T cell receptor beta chains drawn from one sample of a study of blood T cell repertoires in COVID-19. The protocol was immunoSEQ multiplex PCR, while the TCRdb copy is restricted to in-frame clones and leaves out a portion. This sample has under 300,000 clones, with 80% to 90% found just once. The sample taken for sequencing was PBMCs or T cells enriched from blood (not recorded which). The receptors originated from a woman aged 45 to 65 who had recovered from COVID-19. The CDR3 runs from the conserved cysteine through the conserved F or W. Each record gives: J gene, clone size, D gene, V gene, CDR3 protein, CDR3 DNA. D genes are given only for firm matches. Clone size, where shown, is once, few, many, or a class for clones that have expanded.

>TRBJ1-1|NA|NA|TRBV7-2
CASSLDRAGWTNTEAFF
TGTGCCAGCAGCTTAGATAGGGCAGGGTGGACAAACACTGAAGCTTTCTTT
>TRBJ2-3|NA|TRBD2|TRBV11-3
CASSRGLGGDTQYF
TGTGCCAGCAGCAGGGGACTAGGAGGAGATACGCAGTATTTT
>TRBJ2-3|NA|TRBD2|TRBV10-1
CASSESVSGLSDTQYF
TGCGCCAGCAGTGAGTCGGTTAGCGGGCTCTCAGATACGCAGTATTTT
>TRBJ1-1|NA|NA|TRBV7-9
CASSPRGVDLNTEAFF
TGTGCCAGCAGCCCCCGCGGGGTGGACTTGAACACTGAAGCTTTCTTT
>TRBJ1-3|NA|TRBD1|TRBV3-1/TRBV3-2
CASSQMPGGIGGNTIYF
TGTGCCAGCAGCCAAATGCCAGGGGGTATTGGTGGAAACACCATATATTTT
>TRBJ1-1|NA|TRBD1|TRBV11-3
CASSPGTVGVTEAFF
TGTGCCAGCAGCCCGGGGACAGTTGGTGTCACTGAAGCTTTCTTT
>TRBJ1-1|NA|TRBD1|TRBV12-5
CALRRWDSDEAFF
TGCGCCTTGAGGAGGTGGGACAGCGATGAAGCTTTCTTT
>TRBJ2-7|NA|NA|TRBV6-2/TRBV6-3
CASSRKIAKTYEQYF
TGTGCCAGCAGTCGGAAAATAGCGAAAACCTACGAGCAGTACTTC
>TRBJ2-7|NA|TRBD1|TRBV27
CASSGTGSTYEQYF
TGTGCCAGCAGTGGGACAGGGTCCACCTACGAGCAGTACTTC
>TRBJ2-2|NA|TRBD1|TRBV5-1
CASREPIAGQGPTGELFF
TGCGCCAGCAGGGAGCCAATCGCGGGACAGGGGCCTACCGGGGAGCTGTTTTTT
>TRBJ2-3|few|NA|TRBV10-3
CAISESGAGADTQYF
TGTGCCATCAGTGAGTCTGGGGCAGGAGCAGATACGCAGTATTTT
>TRBJ2-7|NA|NA|TRBV5-4
CASSWAGRGAHEQYF
TGTGCCAGCAGCTGGGCGGGACGGGGGGCCCACGAGCAGTACTTC
>TRBJ2-7|NA|NA|TRBV21-1
CASSKARRQGVYEQYF
TGTGCCAGCAGCAAAGCGCGGCGGCAGGGGGTCTACGAGCAGTACTTC
>TRBJ2-3|large|NA|TRBV7-2
CASSLDDWQDTQYF
TGTGCCAGCAGCTTAGATGACTGGCAAGATACGCAGTATTTT
>TRBJ1-2|NA|TRBD1|TRBV12-5
CASGLPTGGEDGYTF
TGTGCTAGTGGTTTACCGACAGGGGGCGAGGATGGCTACACCTTC
>TRBJ2-2|once|NA|TRBV15
CATSRDRGSRVGELFF
TGTGCCACCAGCAGAGATAGGGGGTCACGGGTCGGGGAGCTGTTTTTT
>TRBJ1-2|NA|TRBD1|TRBV3-1/TRBV3-2
CASSPGGDYGYTF
TGTGCCAGCAGCCCAGGGGGTGACTATGGCTACACCTTC
>TRBJ2-7|NA|TRBD2|TRBV3-1/TRBV3-2
CASSASGNTYEQYF
TGTGCCAGCAGCGCAAGCGGGAATACCTACGAGCAGTACTTC
>TRBJ2-5|NA|NA|TRBV2
CASSEEGRGETQYF
TGTGCCAGCAGTGAAGAGGGCCGGGGAGAGACCCAGTACTTC
>TRBJ1-4|NA|TRBD1|TRBV2
CASSGGGLGEKLFF
TGTGCCAGCAGTGGAGGGGGCCTAGGCGAAAAACTGTTTTTT
>TRBJ2-5|NA|NA|TRBV28
CASSELTGPQETQYF
TGTGCCAGCAGTGAGTTGACAGGTCCTCAAGAGACCCAGTACTTC
>TRBJ1-5|once|NA|TRBV27
CASRTGRANQPQHF
TGTGCCAGCAGGACAGGCCGCGCCAATCAGCCCCAGCATTTT
>TRBJ2-3|NA|NA|TRBV5-1
CASSLDNTDTQYF
TGCGCCAGCAGCTTGGACAACACAGATACGCAGTATTTT
>TRBJ1-1|NA|NA|TRBV2
CASSVNSNTEAFF
TGTGCCAGCAGTGTTAATTCGAACACTGAAGCTTTCTTT
>TRBJ1-6|once|TRBD1|TRBV5-6
CASSLGQGGRALHF
TGTGCCAGCAGCTTGGGACAGGGAGGAAGGGCCCTCCACTTT
>TRBJ1-1|NA|TRBD1|TRBV28
CASRAMGAGGWGYTEAFF
TGTGCCAGCAGAGCCATGGGCGCAGGGGGCTGGGGGTACACTGAAGCTTTCTTT
>TRBJ1-2|NA|NA|TRBV11-2
CASSPDSFYGYTF
TGTGCCAGCAGTCCAGACAGCTTCTATGGCTACACCTTC
>TRBJ1-3|NA|NA|TRBV5-6
CASSSKQGMWGNTIYF
TGTGCCAGCAGCTCCAAACAGGGAATGTGGGGAAACACCATATATTTT
>TRBJ2-7|NA|NA|TRBV6-4
CASSDTSAEIGGPSSYEQYF
TGTGCCAGCAGTGACACATCCGCTGAAATTGGGGGCCCAAGCTCCTACGAGCAGTACTTC
>TRBJ2-1|NA|NA|TRBV5-6
CASSFSSAHNEQFF
TGTGCCAGCAGCTTCTCTAGCGCTCACAATGAGCAGTTCTTC